This T cell receptor beta chain was sequenced for a study of metastatic and nonmetastatic thyroid tumors. About the study: Comparison of repertoires was carried out across blood and tumor or nodule tissue from malignant and benign thyroid patients.

TCRdb recomputed clones from the PCR reads via MiXCR. This table has tens of thousands of clones, approximately 25% appearing once. In this sample, this clone turned up many times. Its antigen is still unknown. General observations from the study: For both blood and tumor, malignant thyroid tumors reportedly showed significantly higher TCR beta diversity than benign nodules did.

No patient had received any treatment before thyroid surgery. The sequencing sample was made of blood. The TCR was taken from a female donor with papillary thyroid cancer or a benign thyroid nodule (not recorded which). Some clones in this sample may be carry-over from other donors' samples.

The DNA for the CDR3 is TGTGCCAGCAGCCCAGATTCGACAGATTACGAGCAGTACTTC. Protein sequence: CASSPDSTDYEQYF. The chain couples TRBV14 to TRBJ2-7, with D maybe TRBD1 (5 bases). The V end was cut by 4 bases, the J end by 4 bases, with 14 bases between. This CDR3 contains 14 residues. CDR1 is SGHDN, CDR2 FVKESK, per germline. Complete variable domain (other parts from reference TRBV14 and TRBJ2-7): EAGVTQFPSHSVIEKGQTVTLRCDPISGHDNLYWYRRVMGKEIKFLLHFVKESKQDESGMPNNRFLAERTGGTYSTLKVQPAELEDSGVYFCASSPDSTDYEQYFGPGTRLTVT.